These 8 T cell receptor beta chains share one sample of origin, sequenced in a study of blood T cells in healthy people across ages. A J-beta primer mix and a sample-barcoded 5' primer were used in a second PCR of roughly 6 to 11 cycles. TCRdb used MiXCR to reprocess the 5' RACE reads, holding one entry per CDR3 protein. The table records about 800,000 distinct CDR3 sequences, 20% to 25% of them present only once. These same records also appear under a second study, on T cells of mothers and their children.

The material sequenced was blood. Every receptor here comes from a boy aged 5 to 17 in good health.

CDR3 nucleotide sequence: TGTGCCACCAGCAGAGATGAGGCGGCTAATGAAAAACTGTTTTTT. This encodes CATSRDEAANEKLFF. This chain joins TRBV15 and TRBJ1-4; D unresolved. The CDR3 has 15 amino acids. From germline, CDR1 is LNHNV and CDR2 YYDKDF (reference sequence). Trimming took 0 bases from V and 3 from J, leaving 8 bases between them.

This clonotype was seen a few times. The CDR3 sequence is CASRARDEKLFF. The CDR3 DNA reads as TGTGCCAGCAGGGCCCGGGATGAAAAACTGTTTTTT. The chain has TRBV28 and TRBJ1-4, with no clear D. The V end was cut by 6 bases, the J end by 6 bases, with 8 bases between. Germline V CDR1 and CDR2: MDHEN, SYDVKM. CDR3 size: 12 residues. Combining the CDR3 with reference TRBV28 and TRBJ1-4 gives the whole variable domain DVKVTQSSRYLVKRTGEKVFLECVQDMDHENMFWYRQDPGLGLRLIYFSYDVKMKEKGDIPEGYSVSREKKERFSLILESASTNQTSMYLCASRARDEKLFFGSGTQLSVL.

This clonotype was counted only a few times. The genes are TRBV3-1 and TRBJ2-1, with 11 nucleotides matching TRBD2. V lost 3 bases to trimming and J lost 4 bases; unmatched junction nucleotides: 5. The germline CDR1 and CDR2 sequences are LGHDT and YNNKEL (reference sequence). This CDR3 is 16 amino acids long. The CDR3: CASSQVLAGGYNEQFF. CDR3 nucleotides: TGTGCCAGCAGCCAGGTCTTAGCGGGGGGGTACAATGAGCAGTTCTTC.

The chain combines TRBV6-2 or TRBV6-3 with TRBJ1-5; 9 positions agree with TRBD1. The CDR3 is 15 amino acids. The V segment lost 1 base and the J segment 6 bases; nucleotides outside the gene matches: 4. Germline V gene sequence: CDR1 MNHEY, CDR2 SVGEGT. The CDR3 loop reads CASSYWTGESQPQHF. The CDR3 region has the DNA TGTGCCAGCAGTTACTGGACAGGGGAAAGTCAGCCCCAGCATTTT.

This clonotype was found a few times. V gene TRBV7-9 combines with J gene TRBJ1-1, with D tentatively TRBD1 (6 bases). There are 15 residues in the CDR3. Germline assignment: CDR1 SEHNR and CDR2 FQNEAQ (reference sequence). Deletions cut 5 bases from V and 4 bases from J, with 17 bases between. The DNA for the CDR3 is TGTGCCAGCAGCCGGGACATAGACCTGGGCACTGAAGCTTTCTTT. Translating it yields CASSRDIDLGTEAFF. The variable domain in full, completed from reference TRBV7-9 and TRBJ1-1, reads DTGVSQNPRHKITKRGQNVTFRCDPISEHNRLYWYRQTLGQGPEFLTYFQNEAQLEKSRLLSDRFSAERPKGSFSTLEIQRTEQGDSAMYLCASSRDIDLGTEAFFGQGTRLTVV.

The chain employs TRBV27 and TRBJ1-2; D ambiguous. This CDR3 has 12 amino acids. Germline V lookup: CDR1 MNHEY, CDR2 SMNVEV (reference sequence). The V end lost 4 bases, the J end lost 8 bases, and 11 bases lay between the germline ends. This CDR3 reads CASSSPARGYTF. The DNA for the CDR3 is TGTGCCAGCAGTTCCCCGGCCAGAGGCTACACCTTC.

The chain carries TRBV28 and TRBJ1-4, with 10 nucleotides matching TRBD1. Looked up from germline, CDR1 is MDHEN and CDR2 is SYDVKM. This CDR3 has 17 amino acids. The V and J ends lost 11 bases and 6 bases, in that order; junction bases with no gene match: 18. The CDR3 nucleotides are TGTGCCGGCGCCCGACGTGGGACAGGGGTATGGGATGAAAAACTGTTTTTT. It yields the protein CAGARRGTGVWDEKLFF.

This clonotype was found a few times. This sequence joins TRBV24-1 and TRBJ2-7, with a possible D match to TRBD2 (6 bases). There are 16 residues in the CDR3. The V gene's germline CDR1 is KGHDR and CDR2 SFDVKD. The germline V and J ends were trimmed by 1 base and 2 bases, with 14 bases remaining between them. CDR3 residues: CATSDFSAEGTYEQYF. In nucleotides, the CDR3 is TGTGCCACCAGTGATTTTTCAGCGGAGGGGACCTACGAGCAGTACTTC.